Shown below are 22 T cell receptor beta chains from a single sample sequenced in a study of blood T cell repertoires in COVID-19. Assay: immunoSEQ multiplex PCR; the TCRdb copy retains only in-frame clones and omits some. This sample yields around 430,000 clones, of which about 86% are seen a single time; approximately 10% belongs to the top ten. The specimen sequenced was PBMCs or T cells enriched from blood (not recorded which). The receptors were gathered from a woman aged 45-65 years who had recovered from COVID-19.

This clone was observed a single time. The V gene is TRBV5-1, the J gene TRBJ2-7; 9 bases align to TRBD1. V lost 1 base, J lost 4 bases, and 3 bases stayed unmatched. The germline V gene encodes CDR1 SGHRS and CDR2 YFSETQ. CDR3 size: 14 residues. CDR3 in amino acids: CASSLPGQGYEQYF. As DNA, the CDR3 is TGCGCCAGCAGCTTGCCCGGACAGGGGTACGAGCAGTACTTC.

The chain employs TRBV5-1 and TRBJ2-1; 7 nucleotides align to TRBD2. The CDR3 sequence is 14 residues long. The germline V gene has CDR1 SGHRS and CDR2 YFSETQ. V dropped 4 bases and J dropped 7; count of bases not matched to a gene: 8. The CDR3 is CASSPSPGGNEQFF. Written as DNA, the CDR3 is TGCGCCAGCAGCCCGTCGCCGGGGGGTAATGAGCAGTTCTTC.

This clone was counted once. V usage is TRBV16 and J usage is TRBJ1-4; 7 bases map to TRBD1. The junction had 6 bases not matched to a gene; V was cut back by 4 bases and J by 4 bases. CDR3 size: 15 residues. CDR1 and CDR2 (germline): KGHSY, FQNENV. The chain's CDR3 is CASSLEGQSNEKLFF. The CDR3 DNA follows: TGTGCCAGCAGCCTAGAGGGACAGAGTAATGAAAAACTGTTTTTT.

V is TRBV18 and J is TRBJ1-2; D gene uncertain. The CDR3 has 13 residues. Germline V gene data show CDR1 as KGHSH and CDR2 as LQKENI. Trimming cost V 0 bases and J 6 bases, with 8 bases left between them. CDR3 sequence reads: CASSPPEPHGYTF. CDR3 in DNA: TGTGCCAGCTCACCACCGGAGCCGCATGGCTACACCTTC. The full variable domain, its missing parts supplied by reference TRBV18 and TRBJ1-2, is NAGVMQNPRHLVRRRGQEARLRCSPMKGHSHVYWYRQLPEEGLKFMVYLQKENIIDESGMPKERFSAEFPKEGPSILRIQQVVRGDSAAYFCASSPPEPHGYTFGSGTRLTVV.

This clone was detected only once. The rearrangement links TRBV6-4 to TRBJ1-5; 12 nucleotides align to TRBD1. The V gene end was trimmed by 2 bases and the J gene end by 0 bases; junction bases not matched to a gene: 14. Germline values: CDR1 MRHNA, CDR2 SNTAGT. The CDR3 totals 21 residues. The CDR3 here is CASSDTVRRDRGLYSNQPQHF. The CDR3 DNA reads as TGTGCCAGCAGTGACACCGTCCGCCGGGACAGGGGGCTATATAGCAATCAGCCCCAGCATTTT.

This clone showed up just a few times. This sequence joins TRBV4-3 and TRBJ1-2; D is possibly TRBD1 (5 bases). Trimming cost V 4 bases and J 0 bases, with 12 bases left between them. The CDR3 length is 15 residues. Germline assignment: CDR1 LGHNA and CDR2 YSLEER. The DNA for the CDR3 is TGCGCCAGCAGCCTTTGGGGGGGGTCTAACTATGGCTACACCTTC. Protein sequence: CASSLWGGSNYGYTF.

This clone was counted between two and nine times. The chain recombines TRBV5-1 with TRBJ1-1; 9 bases agree with TRBD1. Trimming cost V 4 bases and J 1 base; bases outside gene matches: 2. The length of the CDR3 is 14 residues. CDR1 SGHRS and CDR2 YFSETQ come from the germline V gene. The CDR3 sequence: CASSRTGENTEAFF. The CDR3 DNA follows: TGCGCCAGCAGCCGGACAGGGGAGAACACTGAAGCTTTCTTT.

This sequence joins TRBV7-2 and TRBJ2-1; 9 bases match TRBD2. The CDR3 runs 16 residues. The ends lost 6 bases at V and 4 bases at J; junction bases unmatched: 10. Germline V lookup: CDR1 SGHTA, CDR2 FQGNSA. Here the CDR3 DNA reads TGTGCCAGCAGAACAAATGGACTAGCGAATTACAATGAGCAGTTCTTC. Translation: CASRTNGLANYNEQFF.

The chain employs TRBV7-2 and TRBJ2-1; TRBD2 agrees at 14 bases. Germline V gives CDR1 SGHTA, CDR2 FQGNSA. The CDR3 is 15 amino acids. The junction had 8 bases not matched to a gene; V was cut back by 5 bases and J by 11 bases. CDR3 coding DNA: TGTGCCAGCAGCCCCCGGACTAGCGGGGGGCCTAAGCAGTTCTTC. This encodes CASSPRTSGGPKQFF. The whole variable domain, filled in from reference TRBV7-2 and TRBJ2-1, reads GAGVSQSPSNKVTEKGKDVELRCDPISGHTALYWYRQSLGQGLEFLIYFQGNSAPDKSGLPSDRFSAERTGGSVSTLTIQRTQQEDSAVYLCASSPRTSGGPKQFFGPGTRLTVL.

The V call is TRBV9, the J call TRBJ2-7; D uncertain. The germline gives CDR1 SGDLS, CDR2 YYNGEE. The ends were cut back, 0 bases at V and 4 bases at J, with 14 bases in the middle. The CDR3 length is 15 residues. The CDR3 DNA is TGTGCCAGCAGCGTAGCATCGGCAGGTCAATACGAGCAGTACTTC. Amino acid sequence: CASSVASAGQYEQYF.

This chain connects TRBV29-1 to TRBJ2-1; TRBD2 matches 10 bases. The CDR3 totals 17 residues. CDR1 SQVTM and CDR2 ANQGSEA come from the germline V gene. The junction had 20 bases not matched to a gene; V was cut back by 8 bases and J by 7 bases. In DNA form, the CDR3 reads TGCAGCTCAGCCGGGCTAGCGGGGGTTACGGCCACGAATGAGCAGTTCTTC. It encodes CSSAGLAGVTATNEQFF.

The CDR3 nucleotides read TGTGCCAGCAGCGGGGACAGGTATCAGCCCCAGCATTTT. Encoded protein: CASSGDRYQPQHF. The chain joins TRBV5-5 to TRBJ1-5; 8 bases line up with TRBD1. V shed 4 bases and J 5 bases; nucleotides not matched to a gene: 2. This CDR3 region has 13 residues. Germline-derived CDR1 and CDR2 are SGHKS and YYEKEE (reference sequence).

The V call is TRBV2, the J call TRBJ2-7; D is perhaps TRBD2 (6 bases). There are 14 residues in the CDR3. Germline CDR1 SNHLY, CDR2 FYNNEI. Trimming removed 4 bases at V and 2 bases at J, with 12 bases between. The CDR3 nucleotides read TGTGCCAGCAGTGTAGGCAGGGAGGCCTACGAGCAGTACTTC. This encodes CASSVGREAYEQYF.

The sample holds a few counts of this clone. The sample has other DNA sequences that encode this CDR3 too. The V call is TRBV27, the J call TRBJ1-1; tentative D call: TRBD1 (5 bases). CDR1 is MNHEY and CDR2 is SMNVEV in the germline V gene (reference sequence). The CDR3 length is 13 residues. With 6 bases removed from V and 4 bases from J, the gap between germline ends came to 12 bases. CDR3 sequence reads: CASSPGGVTEAFF. In nucleotides, the CDR3 is TGTGCCAGCAGCCCCGGGGGGGTCACTGAAGCTTTCTTT.

The CDR3 reads CASSPDRSSFYGYTF. Written as DNA, the CDR3 is TGTGCCAGCAGTCCGGACAGGTCTTCTTTCTATGGCTACACCTTC. The chain joins TRBV27 to TRBJ1-2; 7 nucleotides agree with TRBD1. Looked up from germline, CDR1 is MNHEY and CDR2 is SMNVEV (reference sequence). This CDR3 comprises 15 residues. Trimming at V came to 5 bases and at J to 4 bases, leaving 10 bases not matched to a gene.

The chain uses TRBV21-1 and TRBJ2-1; the listed D gene, TRBD1, was not tested against the DNA. TRBV21-1 has pseudogene status. The CDR3 contains 16 residues. The CDR3 DNA reads as TGTGCCAGCAGCAAATTAAACAGCCGCTCCTACAATGAGCAGTTCTTC. This encodes CASSKLNSRSYNEQFF.

The rearrangement uses TRBV4-2 and TRBJ2-5, with D tentatively TRBD2 (5 bases). V was shortened by 1 base and J by 3 bases, with 12 bases between the two germline ends. CDR3 length: 15 residues. Looked up from germline, CDR1 is LGHNA and CDR2 is YNFKEQ. CDR3 DNA sequence: TGTGCCAGCAGCCAAGTGGAGTTGAGGGAAGAGACCCAGTACTTC. This translates into CASSQVELREETQYF.

The chain carries TRBV7-8 and TRBJ1-1, with 8 positions matching TRBD1. Germline V gene sequence: CDR1 SGHVS, CDR2 FQNEAQ. Trimming at V came to 3 bases and at J to 1 base, leaving 7 bases not matched to a gene. CDR3 length equals 16 residues. The CDR3 spells CASSFRGPFKNTEAFF. The CDR3 DNA reads as TGTGCCAGCAGCTTCAGGGGGCCGTTTAAGAACACTGAAGCTTTCTTT.

The V and J genes are TRBV5-1 and TRBJ1-3; no clear D. In germline, CDR1 is SGHRS, CDR2 YFSETQ. V was shortened by 0 bases and J by 2 bases, with 12 bases between the two germline ends. This CDR3 has 16 amino acids. DNA for the CDR3: TGCGCCAGCAGCTTGGACTACCGAAAGGCTGGAAACACCATATATTTT. This translates into CASSLDYRKAGNTIYF.

The gene calls are TRBV19 and TRBJ1-5, with D possibly TRBD1 on 5 matching bases. The CDR3 covers 16 residues. CDR1 and CDR2 from the germline V gene are LNHDA and SQIVND (reference sequence). V lost 4 bases, J lost 2 bases, and 15 bases lay in between. For the CDR3, the DNA is TGTGCCAGTAGTAGAGAACACCAAGGGGGCAATCAGCCCCAGCATTTT. Its protein is CASSREHQGGNQPQHF. Filled out from reference TRBV19 and TRBJ1-5, the complete variable domain reads DGGITQSPKYLFRKEGQNVTLSCEQNLNHDAMYWYRQDPGQGLRLIYYSQIVNDFQKGDIAEGYSVSREKKESFPLTVTSAQKNPTAFYLCASSREHQGGNQPQHFGDGTRLSIL.

V and J are TRBV7-3 and TRBJ2-1; D is possibly TRBD2 (5 bases). The germline gives CDR1 SGHTA, CDR2 FQGTGA. The CDR3 consists of 13 residues. V lost 11 bases, J lost 3 bases, and 14 bases lay in between. The CDR3 DNA reads as TGTGCCTCAGCGGAACGGAGCTACAATGAGCAGTTCTTC. It codes for CASAERSYNEQFF.

As for this clone: A junction boundary mismatches the germline segment, possibly from a read error. The chain has TRBV3-1 (or the pseudogene TRBV3-2) and TRBJ2-4; TRBD2 agrees at 14 bases. CDR3 size: 14 residues. Germline V gene data show CDR1 as LGHDT and CDR2 as YNNKEL (reference sequence). CDR3 sequence reads: CASGPGTSGGRSNF. The DNA for the CDR3 is TGTGCCAGCGGGCCCGGGACTAGCGGGGGACGCTCGAACTTC.